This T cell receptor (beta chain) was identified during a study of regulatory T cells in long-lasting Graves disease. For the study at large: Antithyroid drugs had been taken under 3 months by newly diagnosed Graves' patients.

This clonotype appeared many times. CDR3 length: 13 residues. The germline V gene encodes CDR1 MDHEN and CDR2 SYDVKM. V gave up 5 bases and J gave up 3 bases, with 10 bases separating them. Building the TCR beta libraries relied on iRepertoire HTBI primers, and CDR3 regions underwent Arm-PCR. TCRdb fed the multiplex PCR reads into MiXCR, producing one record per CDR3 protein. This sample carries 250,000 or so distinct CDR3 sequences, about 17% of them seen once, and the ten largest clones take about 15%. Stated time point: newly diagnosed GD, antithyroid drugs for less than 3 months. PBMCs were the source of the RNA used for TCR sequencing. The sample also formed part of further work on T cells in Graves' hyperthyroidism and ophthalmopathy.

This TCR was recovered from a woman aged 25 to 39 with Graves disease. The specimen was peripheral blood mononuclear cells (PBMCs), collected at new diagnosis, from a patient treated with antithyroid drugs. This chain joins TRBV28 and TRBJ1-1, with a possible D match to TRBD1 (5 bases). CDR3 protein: CASSRRGHTEAFF. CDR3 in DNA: TGTGCCAGCAGTCGAAGGGGACACACTGAAGCTTTCTTT.